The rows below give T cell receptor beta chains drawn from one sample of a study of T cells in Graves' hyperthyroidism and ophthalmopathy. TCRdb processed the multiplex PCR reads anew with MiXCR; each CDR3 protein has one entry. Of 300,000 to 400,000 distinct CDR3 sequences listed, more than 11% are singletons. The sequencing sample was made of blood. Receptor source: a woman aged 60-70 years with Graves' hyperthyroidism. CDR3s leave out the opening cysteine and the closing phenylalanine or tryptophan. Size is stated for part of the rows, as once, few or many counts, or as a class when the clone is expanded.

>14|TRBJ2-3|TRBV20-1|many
SATRPVTSGTDTQY
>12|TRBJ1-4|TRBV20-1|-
SAREVTTNEKLF
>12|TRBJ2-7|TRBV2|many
VSTGVQGGYEQY
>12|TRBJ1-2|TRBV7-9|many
ASSFEVGVRGYT
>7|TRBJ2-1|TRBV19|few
ASSDEQF
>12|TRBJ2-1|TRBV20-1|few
SARLVIRNNEQF
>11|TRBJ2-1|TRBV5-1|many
ASSLAGDNEQF
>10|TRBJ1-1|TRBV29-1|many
SVSTGGTEAF
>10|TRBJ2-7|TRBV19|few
ASSISEGEQY
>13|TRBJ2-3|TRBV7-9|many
ASSLEVGGTDTQY
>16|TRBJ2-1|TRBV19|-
ASSIQPGLAGGDNEQF
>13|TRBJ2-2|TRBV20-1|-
SARVAGVRTGELF
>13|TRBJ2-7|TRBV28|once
ASSLWASGRAEQY
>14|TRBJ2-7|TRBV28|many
ASSPADRGGAYEQY
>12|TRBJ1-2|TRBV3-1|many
ASSQAGPGYGYT
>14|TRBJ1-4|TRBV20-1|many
SARAARGGNNEKLF
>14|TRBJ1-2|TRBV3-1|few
ASSQDSGIFNYGYT
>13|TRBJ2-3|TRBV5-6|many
ASSSSGYTTDTQY
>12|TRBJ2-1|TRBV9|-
ASSGRQGPDEQF
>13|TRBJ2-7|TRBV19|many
ASSSPRQGAHEQY
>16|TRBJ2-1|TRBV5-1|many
ASSLSPRGKGLGNEQF
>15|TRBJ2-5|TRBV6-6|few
ASSYAPSGGLQETQY
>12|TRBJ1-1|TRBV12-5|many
ASGLQGAGTEAF
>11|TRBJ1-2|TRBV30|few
AWTKPGYYGYT
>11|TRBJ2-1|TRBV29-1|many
SGRDSIYNEQF
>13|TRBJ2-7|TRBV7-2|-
ASSFQQGAAYEQY
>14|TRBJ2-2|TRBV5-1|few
ATSPPGAGVTGELF
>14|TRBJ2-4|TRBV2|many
ASSVTQVLAKNIQY
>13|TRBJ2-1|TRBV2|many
ASSLVAVARNEQF
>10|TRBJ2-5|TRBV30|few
AWSVARETQY
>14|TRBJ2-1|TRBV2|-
ASSEFGGQSYNEQF
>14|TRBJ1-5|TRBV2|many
ASSDRGPRYNQPQH
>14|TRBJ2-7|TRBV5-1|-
ASKRGLAGGPSEQY
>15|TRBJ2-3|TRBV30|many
ARGLAGASYGADTQY
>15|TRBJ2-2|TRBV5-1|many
ASSLGSLAGVTGELF
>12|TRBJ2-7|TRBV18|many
ASSPGTSSYEQY
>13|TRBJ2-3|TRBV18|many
ASSPPNSDTDTQY
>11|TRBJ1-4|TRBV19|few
ASRGTGFEKLF
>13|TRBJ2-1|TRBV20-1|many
SARTPGQVYNEQF
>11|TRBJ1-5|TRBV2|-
ASSYDRNQPQH
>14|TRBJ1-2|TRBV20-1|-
SALPGTGGTGYGYT
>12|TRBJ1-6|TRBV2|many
ASSEALAGSPLH
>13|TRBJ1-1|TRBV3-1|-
ASSQEARPNTEAF
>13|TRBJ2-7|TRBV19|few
ASSPRVGGTYEQY
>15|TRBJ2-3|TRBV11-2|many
ASSPGSSVGYTDTQY
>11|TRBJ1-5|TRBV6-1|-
ASSRAGNQPQH
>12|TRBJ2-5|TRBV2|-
ARGRRQLQETQY
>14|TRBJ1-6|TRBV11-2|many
ASSLDPISYNSPLH
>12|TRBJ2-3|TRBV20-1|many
SAAPQGGLDTQY
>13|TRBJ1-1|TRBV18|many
ASSRPGSRDTEAF
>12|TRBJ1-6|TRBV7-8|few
ASSLGQGVSPLH
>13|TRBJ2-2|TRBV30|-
AWSLLAGYTGELF
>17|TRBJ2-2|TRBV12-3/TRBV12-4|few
ASSLRGETSGANTGELF
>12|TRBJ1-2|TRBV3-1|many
ASSQDDSLGGYT